This T cell receptor beta chain comes out of a study of T cells in Graves' hyperthyroidism and ophthalmopathy. Germline V gene data show CDR1 as SQVTM and CDR2 as ANQGSEA. The V end was cut by 6 bases, the J end by 1 base, with 10 bases between. This CDR3 has 13 amino acids. Broader study findings: In simple terms, a model built on 13 V-J features told ophthalmopathy apart from stable hyperthyroidism. Most thyroid clonotypes that were expanded above 0.001 also turned up in blood.

Ten or more counts support this clonotype. Its target is not known. RNA transcripts yielded amplified TCR beta CDR3 regions. RT-PCR in the first round (using the HTBI primer set) targeted the TCR CDR3. MiXCR, applied by TCRdb to the multiplex PCR reads, yields one record per CDR3 protein. The sample gives about 570,000 distinct CDR3 sequences, 14% of which show up once; approximately 15% is in the top ten. The sequencing sample was made of blood. This chain uses TRBV29-1 with TRBJ2-1; perhaps TRBD1 as D (6 bases). This TCR derives from a woman between 40 and 50 years old with Graves' hyperthyroidism. CDR3 coding DNA: TGCAGCGTGATAGGGGGTTCCTACAATGAGCAGTTCTTC. Amino acids: CSVIGGSYNEQFF.